These 26 T cell receptor beta chains were sequenced from one sample in a study of graft-versus-host responses after intestinal transplantation. Libraries were prepared by immunoSEQ multiplex PCR; TCRdb keeps only in-frame clonotypes and omits some of them. This sample yields more than 20,000 clones, of which roughly 87% are seen a single time; 5% to 6.5% belongs to the top ten. The material sequenced was PBMCs, taken approximately 65 days after intestinal transplantation. The receptors here all came from a human patient who received an intestinal transplant, so some T cells may come from the graft donor.

The J gene is TRBJ2-7, the V gene TRBV27, with D unresolved. V lost 0 bases and J 6 bases, leaving 9 bases between the germline ends. This CDR3 is built from 13 residues. Germline V lookup: CDR1 MNHEY, CDR2 SMNVEV (reference sequence). The CDR3 DNA sequence: TGTGCCAGCAGTTTATCTGGGGATTCCGAGCAGTACTTC. Translation: CASSLSGDSEQYF.

The chain carries TRBV5-1 and TRBJ1-2; D gene uncertain. V shed 0 bases and J shed 1 base, with 7 bases lying between them. Germline V gives CDR1 SGHRS, CDR2 YFSETQ. The CDR3 runs 14 residues. The CDR3 region has the DNA TGCGCCAGCAGCTTGGTAGGCTTTAACTATGGCTACACCTTC. This encodes CASSLVGFNYGYTF.

The chain has TRBV7-9 and TRBJ2-1; the D is unclear. Trimming took 8 bases from V and 5 from J, leaving 16 bases between them. Germline CDR1 and CDR2: SEHNR and FQNEAQ (reference sequence). The CDR3 contains 14 residues. In DNA form, the CDR3 reads TGTGCCAGCGGAAACCCTGGACCACACAATGAGCAGTTCTTC. Its translation is CASGNPGPHNEQFF.

The rearrangement joins TRBV27 to TRBJ1-1; 9 bases fit TRBD1. CDR3 length: 14 residues. V shed 5 bases and J 5 bases; nucleotides not matched to a gene: 6. The germline gives CDR1 MNHEY, CDR2 SMNVEV (reference sequence). CDR3 residues: CASSPWTGATEAFF. In nucleotides, the CDR3 is TGTGCCAGCAGTCCCTGGACAGGGGCGACTGAAGCTTTCTTT.

This sequence joins TRBV25-1 and TRBJ2-7; D may be TRBD1 (6 bases). The CDR3 spans 16 residues. Trimming removed 3 bases from V and 0 bases from J, with 15 bases in between. Germline lookup yields CDR1 MGHDK and CDR2 SYGVNS. CDR3 amino acids: CASSDPRDRSSYEQYF. CDR3 in DNA: TGTGCCAGCAGTGACCCCCGAGACAGGAGCTCCTACGAGCAGTACTTC.

The chain combines TRBV9 with TRBJ1-2; a weak D match, TRBD1 (5 bases). Germline values: CDR1 SGDLS, CDR2 YYNGEE. This CDR3 spans 17 amino acids. Between the trimmed V and J ends, which lost 3 bases and 3 bases, there was a span of 21 bases. DNA of the CDR3: TGTGCCAGCAGCGCTCCCCTCGGCTGGGACCGGGACTATGGCTACACCTTC. This codes for CASSAPLGWDRDYGYTF.

A note on this clone: This same CDR3 is encoded by further DNA sequences in the sample. This chain joins TRBV19 and TRBJ2-7; maybe TRBD1 (5 bases). V gave up 4 bases and J gave up 2 bases, with 18 bases separating them. The CDR3 consists of 16 residues. Germline loops: CDR1 LNHDA, CDR2 SQIVND (reference sequence). The CDR3: CASSRSRTQLTYEQYF. DNA for the CDR3: TGTGCCAGTAGTAGGTCCCGGACACAATTAACCTACGAGCAGTACTTC. The entire variable domain, with the rest obtained from reference TRBV19 and TRBJ2-7, is as follows: DGGITQSPKYLFRKEGQNVTLSCEQNLNHDAMYWYRQDPGQGLRLIYYSQIVNDFQKGDIAEGYSVSREKKESFPLTVTSAQKNPTAFYLCASSRSRTQLTYEQYFGPGTRLTVT.

This chain uses TRBV4-3 with TRBJ2-3; TRBD2 is a possible D gene (6 bases). CDR1 LGHNA and CDR2 YSLEER come from the germline V gene. The CDR3 runs to 16 residues. The V end was cut by 3 bases, the J end by 0 bases, with 13 bases between. CDR3 residues: CASSHGGLESTDTQYF. For the CDR3, the DNA is TGCGCCAGCAGCCACGGGGGACTGGAAAGCACAGATACGCAGTATTTT.

The chain combines TRBV7-2 with TRBJ1-5; a possible D gene is TRBD1 (6 bases). The germline V gene has CDR1 SGHTA and CDR2 FQGNSA. The CDR3 length is 17 residues. V lost 1 base, J lost 0 bases, and 13 bases lay in between. The CDR3 loop is CASSLDVRGYSNQPQHF. CDR3 coding DNA: TGTGCCAGCAGCTTAGACGTCAGGGGTTATAGCAATCAGCCCCAGCATTTT.

This rearrangement joins TRBV2 to TRBJ2-2; possibly TRBD2 for D (5 bases). Germline loops: CDR1 SNHLY, CDR2 FYNNEI. The germline V and J ends were trimmed by 3 bases and 4 bases, with 12 bases remaining between them. The CDR3 consists of 15 residues. The CDR3 DNA reads TGTGCCAGCAGTGAGGCGGCGGGCCTCACCGGGGAGCTGTTTTTT. This encodes CASSEAAGLTGELFF. The variable domain in full, with the rest retrieved from reference TRBV2 and TRBJ2-2, is EPEVTQTPSHQVTQMGQEVILRCVPISNHLYFYWYRQILGQKVEFLVSFYNNEISEKSEIFDDQFSVERPDGSNFTLKIRSTKLEDSAMYFCASSEAAGLTGELFFGEGSRLTVL.

The chain employs TRBV27 and TRBJ2-5; unclear D gene. The tail of the sequence fits TRBJ2-7 better, so the J call may be wrong. The germline V gene encodes CDR1 MNHEY and CDR2 SMNVEV (reference sequence). This CDR3 is built from 14 residues. The DNA for the CDR3 is TGTGCCAGCAGTTTAAGGAGTAGCTCCTACGAGCAGTACTTC. Translating gives CASSLRSSSYEQYF.

The chain uses TRBV12-5 and TRBJ2-3; D not resolved. Trimming stripped 4 bases from V and 5 bases from J, with 7 bases between. This CDR3 region has 12 residues. CDR1 LGHNT and CDR2 FRNRAP come from the germline V gene. In DNA form, the CDR3 reads TGTGCTAGTGGTTCCCCAGGAGATACGCAGTATTTT. Its protein is CASGSPGDTQYF.

This sequence joins TRBV6-4 and TRBJ2-6; D gene uncertain. V lost 3 bases and J 1 base, leaving 16 bases between the germline ends. Germline V gene lookup returns CDR1 MRHNA and CDR2 SNTAGT. This CDR3 has 18 amino acids. The CDR3 spells CASSENGISNSGANVLTF. The CDR3 DNA is TGTGCCAGCAGTGAAAATGGCATTTCCAATTCTGGGGCCAACGTCCTGACTTTC.

The chain uses TRBV4-3 and TRBJ2-3; 7 nucleotides agree with TRBD2. Losses at the gene ends were 2 bases for V and 3 bases for J; bases not matched to a gene: 11. This CDR3 has 17 amino acids. Germline values: CDR1 LGHNA, CDR2 YSLEER. This CDR3 reads CASSQLLSSGRTDTQYF. CDR3 coding DNA: TGCGCCAGCAGCCAACTTTTATCTAGCGGCCGAACAGATACGCAGTATTTT.

The chain combines TRBV6-5 with TRBJ2-4; D might be TRBD1 or TRBD2, each matching 5 bases. This CDR3 has 15 amino acids. V lost 6 bases to trimming and J lost 0 bases, with 12 bases between them. Germline V gene sequence: CDR1 MNHEY, CDR2 SVGAGI. CDR3 residues: CASRDMGEAKNIQYF. DNA of the CDR3: TGTGCCAGCAGAGACATGGGGGAAGCCAAAAACATTCAGTACTTC.

Only one count was recorded for this clone. The V and J genes are TRBV11-2 and TRBJ1-2; 9 bases fit TRBD1. Trimming at V came to 5 bases and at J to 7 bases, leaving 17 bases not matched to a gene. The CDR3 contains 17 residues. Germline CDR1 reads SGHAT; CDR2 reads FQNNGV. The CDR3 region is CASSLNASPLTGGGYTF. CDR3 sequence (DNA): TGTGCCAGCAGCCTAAACGCCTCTCCATTGACAGGGGGTGGCTACACCTTC.

This clone was recorded once. The chain recombines TRBV11-2 with TRBJ1-4, with 8 bases that match TRBD1. The V gene's germline CDR1 is SGHAT and CDR2 FQNNGV. The V segment lost 5 bases and the J segment 0 bases; nucleotides outside the gene matches: 5. This CDR3 spans 16 amino acids. CDR3: CASSLTGVATNEKLFF. The CDR3 nucleotides read TGTGCCAGCAGCCTGACAGGGGTTGCAACTAATGAAAAACTGTTTTTT.

This clone occurred once. The V and J genes are TRBV23-1 and TRBJ1-3; D ambiguous. TRBV23-1 is sorted into the ORF group, with uncertain function. The CDR3 sequence is 15 residues long. Between the trimmed V and J ends, which lost 1 base and 1 base, there was a span of 8 bases. The CDR3 nucleotides read TGCGCCAGCAGTCAATTCGCCGGATCTGGAAACACCATATATTTT. It is translated as CASSQFAGSGNTIYF.

The chain joins TRBV7-2 to TRBJ1-4; D may be TRBD1 (6 bases). V lost 3 bases to trimming and J lost 4 bases, with 12 bases between them. This CDR3 is 15 amino acids long. The V gene's germline CDR1 is SGHTA and CDR2 FQGNSA. The CDR3 sequence: CASSFRDTYNEKLFF. The CDR3, as DNA: TGTGCCAGCAGCTTCCGGGACACTTATAATGAAAAACTGTTTTTT.

The rearrangement joins TRBV19 to TRBJ1-6; tentative D call: TRBD1 (5 bases). V was cut by 5 bases and J by 7 bases, with 9 bases left in between. The germline CDR1 and CDR2 sequences are LNHDA and SQIVND (reference sequence). This CDR3 is 13 amino acids long. The DNA for the CDR3 is TGTGCCAGTAGTTCAGGGCCAAATTCACCCCTCCACTTT. It translates to CASSSGPNSPLHF. The full variable domain, completed using reference TRBV19 and TRBJ1-6, is DGGITQSPKYLFRKEGQNVTLSCEQNLNHDAMYWYRQDPGQGLRLIYYSQIVNDFQKGDIAEGYSVSREKKESFPLTVTSAQKNPTAFYLCASSSGPNSPLHFGNGTRLTVT.

V gene TRBV10-2 combines with J gene TRBJ2-5; 11 nucleotides align to TRBD2. The CDR3 loop spans 14 amino acids. After removal of 4 bases from V and 3 bases from J, the junction contained 1 base not matched to a gene. Germline loops: CDR1 WSHSY, CDR2 SAAADI. The CDR3 bases are TGCGCCAGCAGTGCGGGACTAGCGGAAGAGACCCAGTACTTC. Translating gives CASSAGLAEETQYF.

This chain connects TRBV7-2 to TRBJ2-3; weak D call: TRBD1 (6 bases). Looked up from germline, CDR1 is SGHTA and CDR2 is FQGNSA. The CDR3 has 15 amino acids. The V gene lost 6 bases and the J gene lost 4 bases, with 17 bases spanning the gap. CDR3 in DNA: TGTGCCAGCAGTCAAACAGGGAATCGGGCAGATACGCAGTATTTT. Amino acid sequence: CASSQTGNRADTQYF.

The CDR3 region has the DNA TGTGCCAGCAGTGAAGTCCTCGATAATTCACCCCTCCACTTT. This gives the protein CASSEVLDNSPLHF. The chain uses TRBV6-1 and TRBJ1-6; no clear D. The V end was cut by 1 base, the J end by 5 bases, with 6 bases between. Germline V CDR1 and CDR2: MNHNS, SASEGT. The CDR3 contains 14 residues.

In nucleotides, the CDR3 is TGTGCCAGTAGTAGAGGCTATGAAAAACTGTTTTTT. It specifies CASSRGYEKLFF. This chain connects TRBV19 to TRBJ1-4; D ambiguous. This CDR3 comprises 12 residues. Germline V gene lookup returns CDR1 LNHDA and CDR2 SQIVND (reference sequence). The V end lost 4 bases, the J end lost 6 bases, and 6 bases lay between the germline ends.

The chain recombines TRBV19 with TRBJ2-7; 11 nucleotides match TRBD1. The V and J ends lost 4 bases and 2 bases, in that order; junction bases with no gene match: 16. Looked up from germline, CDR1 is LNHDA and CDR2 is SQIVND (reference sequence). CDR3 length: 19 amino acids. Here the CDR3 reads CASSTHKAYPGQGAYEQYF. The CDR3 coding sequence is TGTGCCAGTAGTACGCATAAAGCTTATCCGGGACAGGGGGCCTACGAGCAGTACTTC.

The chain recombines TRBV10-3 with TRBJ2-1, with D tentatively TRBD2 (5 bases). The CDR3 consists of 12 residues. Per germline, CDR1 ENHRY and CDR2 SYGVKD. V lost 8 bases to trimming and J lost 6 bases, with 11 bases between them. The CDR3 protein is CAIGGLANEQFF. CDR3 in DNA: TGTGCCATCGGTGGGCTAGCCAATGAGCAGTTCTTC.